This TCR beta chain was recovered during a study of blood T cell repertoires in COVID-19. Across the study: The analysed material was cDNA or gDNA that came from T cells, B-cell-depleted T cells, or PBMCs.

Authors' data handling: Amplified reference gene primers provided the basis for estimating nucleated cell counts. TCRdb's table, derived via immunoSEQ multiplex PCR, lists solely in-frame clones and lacks some. V and J calls and clone size are those listed in that table; D and trimming were worked out from the DNA. The profile shows about 240,000 clones, around 90% of them singletons. The V end was cut by 8 bases, the J end by 1 base, with 17 bases between. CDR1 and CDR2 (germline): SNHLY, FYNNEI. The CDR3 spans 15 residues. The receptor comes from a woman between 35 and 50 years old who had recovered from COVID-19. Specimen: peripheral blood. The rearrangement joins TRBV2 to TRBJ1-1; tentatively, D is TRBD1 (5 bases). The CDR3 sequence is CASGAKNWGNTEAFF. The CDR3, as DNA: TGTGCCAGCGGGGCCAAGAATTGGGGGAACACTGAAGCTTTCTTT. Full variable domain (rest looked up from reference TRBV2 and TRBJ1-1): EPEVTQTPSHQVTQMGQEVILRCVPISNHLYFYWYRQILGQKVEFLVSFYNNEISEKSEIFDDQFSVERPDGSNFTLKIRSTKLEDSAMYFCASGAKNWGNTEAFFGQGTRLTVV.